Presented here are 25 T cell receptor beta chains from one specimen sequenced in a study of CD8 T cells in Susac syndrome. Random hexamers primed reverse transcription of about 0.5 to 1 ug RNA. From the immunoSEQ multiplex PCR reads, TCRdb called clonotypes with MiXCR, one entry per CDR3 protein. The data show about 110,000 distinct CDR3 sequences, approximately 95% seen once. Sequences were obtained from CD8+ T cells from PBMCs. These receptors all stem from a human donor with Susac syndrome.

This clonotype is a singleton in its sample. This chain connects TRBV5-6 to TRBJ2-3, with D possibly being TRBD1 or TRBD2 (6 bases each). Germline assignment: CDR1 SGHDT and CDR2 YYEEEE. V shed 4 bases and J shed 1 base, with 16 bases lying between them. The length of the CDR3 is 16 residues. The CDR3 nucleotides read TGTGCCAGCAGCGAGGGGGGACCCGCCGGCACAGATACGCAGTATTTT. It is translated as CASSEGGPAGTDTQYF.

V gene TRBV27 combines with J gene TRBJ2-7; 8 bases match TRBD2. V shed 5 bases, J shed 3 bases, and the junction held 9 bases outside the gene matches. CDR3 length equals 15 residues. Germline V gene sequence: CDR1 MNHEY, CDR2 SMNVEV (reference sequence). In nucleotides, the CDR3 is TGTGCCAGCAGTCCGTCGTTAGCGGGGTACTACGAGCAGTACTTC. Encoded protein: CASSPSLAGYYEQYF.

This chain uses TRBV4-2 with TRBJ2-2; D not resolved. The germline gives CDR1 LGHNA, CDR2 YNFKEQ. The CDR3 runs to 14 residues. The ends were cut back, 5 bases at V and 4 bases at J, with 11 bases in the middle. This CDR3 is CASSNPTGTGELFF. The CDR3 DNA reads as TGTGCCAGCAGCAATCCTACGGGCACCGGGGAGCTGTTTTTT.

The rearrangement links TRBV20-1 to TRBJ2-1; D is ambiguous. Germline lookup yields CDR1 DFQATT and CDR2 SNEGSKA (reference sequence). The CDR3 is 14 amino acids. V was cut by 3 bases and J by 0 bases, with 9 bases left in between. CDR3 in DNA: TGCAGTGCTAGTACAGTAGCCTCCTACAATGAGCAGTTCTTC. It codes for CSASTVASYNEQFF.

The V and J genes are TRBV29-1 and TRBJ1-1; D ambiguous. This CDR3 has 13 amino acids. Germline loops: CDR1 SQVTM, CDR2 ANQGSEA. Trimming removed 3 bases at V and 4 bases at J, with 12 bases between. The CDR3 nucleotides read TGCAGCGTTGAGGCAGGCATGGGCACTGAAGCTTTCTTT. The encoded protein is CSVEAGMGTEAFF.

This rearrangement joins TRBV27 to TRBJ1-1, with 7 nucleotides matching TRBD1. V trimming: 5 bases; J trimming: 2 bases; junction bases outside the gene matches: 8. CDR1 and CDR2 (germline): MNHEY, SMNVEV (reference sequence). The CDR3 sequence is 15 residues long. CDR3 sequence reads: CASSPTWTGNTEAFF. CDR3 bases: TGTGCCAGCAGTCCTACATGGACAGGCAACACTGAAGCTTTCTTT.

The rearrangement links TRBV9 to TRBJ2-3; 9 bases line up with TRBD2. Trimming removed 4 bases from V and 0 bases from J; junction bases left unmatched: 12. The germline CDR1 and CDR2 sequences are SGDLS and YYNGEE. The CDR3 loop spans 18 amino acids. CDR3 in amino acids: CASSLNGVSGGSTDTQYF. DNA of the CDR3: TGTGCCAGCAGCCTCAACGGGGTTAGCGGGGGCAGCACAGATACGCAGTATTTT.

This chain joins TRBV11-2 and TRBJ2-5, with 9 positions matching TRBD2. Germline V gives CDR1 SGHAT, CDR2 FQNNGV. V lost 3 bases and J lost 0; bases outside the gene matches: 11. The CDR3 contains 18 residues. CDR3 coding DNA: TGTGCCAGCAGCTTCTTCCCAGCGGGGGGCCAAAACCAAGAGACCCAGTACTTC. It encodes CASSFFPAGGQNQETQYF.

The CDR3 is CASSEVDGSNYGYTF. The CDR3 DNA reads TGTGCCAGCAGTGAAGTGGACGGCTCCAACTATGGCTACACCTTC. The genes are TRBV6-1 and TRBJ1-2; D is undetermined. Germline V CDR1 and CDR2: MNHNS, SASEGT. The CDR3 covers 15 residues. V was shortened by 1 base and J by 2 bases, with 11 bases between the two germline ends.

This clonotype appeared once. J is TRBJ2-3 and V is TRBV12-3 or TRBV12-4; D is ambiguous. V was clipped by 3 bases and J by 5 bases, with 6 bases between them. This CDR3 has 12 amino acids. The CDR3 region is CASSFFGDTQYF. The CDR3 nucleotides are TGTGCCAGCAGTTTCTTCGGAGATACGCAGTATTTT.

The chain links TRBV5-6 to TRBJ2-5; no reliable D call. Germline V gives CDR1 SGHDT, CDR2 YYEEEE. This CDR3 has 13 amino acids. Trimming left V 4 bases short and J 7 bases short, with 14 bases between. The CDR3 loop is CASSQGPVGTQYF. CDR3 DNA sequence: TGTGCCAGCAGCCAAGGGCCCGTTGGGACCCAGTACTTC. The full variable domain, rest sourced from reference TRBV5-6 and TRBJ2-5, is DAGVTQSPTHLIKTRGQQVTLRCSPKSGHDTVSWYQQALGQGPQFIFQYYEEEERQRGNFPDRFSGHQFPNYSSELNVNALLLGDSALYLCASSQGPVGTQYFGPGTRLLVL.

The chain recombines TRBV20-1 with TRBJ2-7; D is perhaps TRBD2 (5 bases). Between the trimmed V and J ends, which lost 0 bases and 2 bases, there was a span of 8 bases. The germline CDR1 and CDR2 sequences are DFQATT and SNEGSKA (reference sequence). The CDR3 spans 13 residues. CDR3 sequence: CSAREPRAYEQYF. CDR3 DNA sequence: TGCAGTGCTAGAGAACCGAGGGCCTACGAGCAGTACTTC.

V gene TRBV2 combines with J gene TRBJ2-6, with D possibly matching TRBD1 (5 bases). Germline CDR1 is SNHLY and CDR2 is FYNNEI. This CDR3 comprises 15 residues. V lost 6 bases, J lost 0 bases, and 9 bases lay in between. The DNA of the CDR3 is TGTGCCAGCAGACGAGACAGCTCTGGGGCCAACGTCCTGACTTTC. It translates to CASRRDSSGANVLTF.

V usage is TRBV12-3 or TRBV12-4 and J usage is TRBJ2-7, with 12 bases fitting TRBD1. This CDR3 spans 15 amino acids. J lost 2 bases, V lost 5 bases, and 4 bases had no gene match. The chain's CDR3 is CASSPGTGGAYEQYF. The CDR3, as DNA: TGTGCCAGCAGTCCCGGGACAGGGGGCGCCTACGAGCAGTACTTC.

The J gene is TRBJ1-5, the V gene TRBV9; 9 bases align to TRBD1. Trimming removed 5 bases from V and 7 bases from J; junction bases left unmatched: 7. This CDR3 is 14 amino acids long. Germline V gene lookup returns CDR1 SGDLS and CDR2 YYNGEE. CDR3 amino acids: CASSATGGVQPQHF. CDR3 sequence (DNA): TGTGCCAGCAGTGCCACAGGGGGCGTCCAGCCCCAGCATTTT.

The gene calls are TRBV27 and TRBJ2-7, with D possibly being TRBD1 (6 bases). The CDR3 runs 15 residues. Germline loops: CDR1 MNHEY, CDR2 SMNVEV (reference sequence). The V gene lost 3 bases and the J gene lost 0 bases, with 12 bases spanning the gap. CDR3 residues: CASSLIGDTSYEQYF. Written as DNA, the CDR3 is TGTGCCAGCAGTTTGATAGGGGACACCTCCTACGAGCAGTACTTC.

This sequence joins TRBV9 and TRBJ2-7; possible D gene TRBD2, 6 bases. This CDR3 is 13 amino acids long. Germline assignment: CDR1 SGDLS and CDR2 YYNGEE. V was clipped by 0 bases and J by 7 bases, with 11 bases between them. The CDR3 is CASSVGTAGEQYF. For the CDR3, the DNA is TGTGCCAGCAGCGTAGGCACCGCGGGAGAGCAGTACTTC.

This chain uses TRBV20-1 with TRBJ2-7; TRBD1 matches 10 bases. The germline CDR1 and CDR2 sequences are DFQATT and SNEGSKA (reference sequence). V gave up 3 bases and J gave up 2 bases; unmatched junction bases: 10. The CDR3 length is 16 residues. The CDR3 nucleotides read TGCAGTGCTAGCGGTATCCGGGACAGGGGTCCCTACGAGCAGTACTTC. Encoded protein: CSASGIRDRGPYEQYF.

This chain joins TRBV12-3 or TRBV12-4 and TRBJ2-7; 7 nucleotides align to TRBD2. The CDR3 covers 12 residues. V lost 6 bases to trimming and J lost 5 bases; unmatched junction nucleotides: 4. CDR3 coding DNA: TGTGCCAGCAGCTCGACTAGCCACGAGCAGTACTTC. This sequence encodes CASSSTSHEQYF.

The chain couples TRBV29-1 to TRBJ2-1; 8 bases match TRBD1. The germline gives CDR1 SQVTM, CDR2 ANQGSEA. This CDR3 comprises 18 residues. V shed 3 bases, J shed 4 bases, and the junction held 17 bases outside the gene matches. This CDR3 is CSVEDPTGGQAMYNEQFF. CDR3 nucleotide sequence: TGCAGCGTTGAGGACCCAACCGGGGGACAGGCGATGTACAATGAGCAGTTCTTC.

This clonotype is labeled medium-sized. V usage is TRBV4-3 and J usage is TRBJ2-2; 10 bases align to TRBD1. Germline V CDR1 and CDR2: LGHNA, YSLEER. The CDR3 is made up of 17 amino acids. The trim removed 0 bases at V and 3 bases at J, leaving 4 bases unmatched. CDR3: CASSQDVGTGDTGELFF. DNA of the CDR3: TGCGCCAGCAGCCAAGATGTTGGGACAGGGGACACCGGGGAGCTGTTTTTT.

CDR3: CASSPRLGPDTDTQYF. DNA of the CDR3: TGTGCCAGCAGTCCCCGGTTGGGACCAGACACAGATACGCAGTATTTT. The V call is TRBV12-3 or TRBV12-4, the J call TRBJ2-3; D assignment may be TRBD1 or TRBD2 (5 bases each). V was pared by 5 bases and J by 2 bases, with 17 bases between. The CDR3 is made up of 16 amino acids.

The CDR3 loop reads CASSPDGYQETQYF. The CDR3 DNA follows: TGTGCCAGCAGCCCCGACGGCTACCAAGAGACCCAGTACTTC. The J gene is TRBJ2-5, the V gene TRBV7-3; D is unresolved. Trimming took off 5 bases at V and 0 bases at J, with 10 bases between the two ends. This CDR3 has 14 amino acids. The V gene's germline CDR1 is SGHTA and CDR2 FQGTGA.

This chain uses TRBV3-1 with TRBJ2-3; TRBD2 matches 7 bases. Trimming cost V 4 bases and J 4 bases; bases outside gene matches: 2. CDR3 length: 13 residues. In germline, CDR1 is LGHDT, CDR2 YNNKEL (reference sequence). CDR3 coding DNA: TGTGCCAGCAGCCCAACTAGCGCAGATACGCAGTATTTT. Its translation is CASSPTSADTQYF.

The V call is TRBV7-9, the J call TRBJ1-2; 8 nucleotides align to TRBD1. The germline gives CDR1 SEHNR, CDR2 FQNEAQ (reference sequence). Losses at the gene ends were 5 bases for V and 4 bases for J; bases not matched to a gene: 15. The CDR3 sequence is 17 residues long. Here the CDR3 DNA reads TGTGCCAGCAGCCCTCCGGGACAGGTCTCCCACGGCTATGGCTACACCTTC. It codes for CASSPPGQVSHGYGYTF.